This T cell receptor (beta chain) emerged from a study of neurological immune-mediated disorders. This clonotype has a count of ten or more. The germline CDR1 and CDR2 sequences are MNHEY and SVGAGI. This CDR3 comprises 14 residues. The V gene lost 7 bases and the J gene lost 0 bases, with 7 bases spanning the gap. MiXCR, run by TCRdb on the 5' RACE reads, gives a single entry per CDR3 protein. The sample lists approximately 51,000 distinct CDR3 sequences, around 3.4% seen once, with around 5.6% in the top ten. Sequenced input: PBMCs. This clonotype was obtained from a man aged 40-55 years with multiple sclerosis. This chain joins TRBV6-5 and TRBJ2-6; D ambiguous. The CDR3 loop is CASKFASGANVLTF. The CDR3 nucleotides are TGTGCCAGCAAGTTCGCCTCTGGGGCCAACGTCCTGACTTTC.